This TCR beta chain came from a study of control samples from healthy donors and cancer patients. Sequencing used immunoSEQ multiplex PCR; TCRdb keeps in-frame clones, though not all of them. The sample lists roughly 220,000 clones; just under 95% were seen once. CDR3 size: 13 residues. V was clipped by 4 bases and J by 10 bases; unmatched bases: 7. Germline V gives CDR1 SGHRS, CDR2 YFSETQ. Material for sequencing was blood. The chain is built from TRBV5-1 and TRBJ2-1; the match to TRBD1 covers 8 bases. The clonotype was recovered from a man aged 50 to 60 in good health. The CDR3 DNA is TGCGCCAGCAGCCCCCAGGGGGCTGGGGAGCAGTTCTTC. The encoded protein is CASSPQGAGEQFF.